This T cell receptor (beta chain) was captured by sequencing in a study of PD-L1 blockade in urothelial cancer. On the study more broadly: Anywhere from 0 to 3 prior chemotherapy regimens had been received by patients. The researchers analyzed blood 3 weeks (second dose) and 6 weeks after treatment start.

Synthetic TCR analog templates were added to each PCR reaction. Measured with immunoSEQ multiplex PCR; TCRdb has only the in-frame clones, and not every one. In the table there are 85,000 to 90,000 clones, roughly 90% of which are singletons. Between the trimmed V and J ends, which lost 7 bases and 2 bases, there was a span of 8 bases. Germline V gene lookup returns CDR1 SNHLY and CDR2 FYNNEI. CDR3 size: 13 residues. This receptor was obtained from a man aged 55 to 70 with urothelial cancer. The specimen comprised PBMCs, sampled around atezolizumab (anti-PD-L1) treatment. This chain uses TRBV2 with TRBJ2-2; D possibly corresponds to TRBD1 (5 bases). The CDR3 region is CASMDTNTGELFF. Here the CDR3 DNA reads TGTGCCAGCATGGACACCAACACCGGGGAGCTGTTTTTT. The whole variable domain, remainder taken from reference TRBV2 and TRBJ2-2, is EPEVTQTPSHQVTQMGQEVILRCVPISNHLYFYWYRQILGQKVEFLVSFYNNEISEKSEIFDDQFSVERPDGSNFTLKIRSTKLEDSAMYFCASMDTNTGELFFGEGSRLTVL.